The entry that follows covers one TCR beta chain sequence. This sample stems from a study of blood T cell repertoires in COVID-19. Libraries were prepared by immunoSEQ multiplex PCR; TCRdb keeps only in-frame clonotypes and omits some of them. The sample lists about 250,000 clones; roughly 86% were seen once. This TCR came from a woman between 50 and 59 years old who had recovered from COVID-19. The sample consisted of PBMCs or T cells enriched from blood (not recorded which).

CDR3 nucleotides: TGCAGCGTTGAGACACAACATGGCTACACCTTC. Translation gives CSVETQHGYTF. The rearrangement uses TRBV29-1 and TRBJ1-2; no firm D call. The CDR3 contains 11 residues. Germline V gene data show CDR1 as SQVTM and CDR2 as ANQGSEA. Trimming cost V 3 bases and J 6 bases, with 8 bases left between them. The full variable domain, its missing parts supplied by reference TRBV29-1 and TRBJ1-2, is SAVISQKPSRDICQRGTSLTIQCQVDSQVTMMFWYRQQPGQSLTLIATANQGSEATYESGFVIDKFPISRPNLTFSTLTVSNMSPEDSSIYLCSVETQHGYTFGSGTRLTVV.